This is a list of T cell receptor beta chains from one sample in a study of control samples from healthy donors and cancer patients. Repertoires were generated with immunoSEQ multiplex PCR, while TCRdb's copy carries only in-frame clones and drops some. The table includes just under 65,000 clones, approximately 85% detected once. Specimen: blood. The receptors here all came from a man between 35 and 55 years old in good health. Each CDR3 is given with its conserved first and last residue. Fields, in order: clone size, J gene, D gene, V gene, CDR3 protein, CDR3 DNA. D genes are given only for firm matches. Expanded clones are given a class, and other clones once, few, many or no size at all.

clone_size: few
j_call: TRBJ1-1
d_call: .
v_call: TRBV10-3
cdr3_aa: CAITEGVSNTEAFF
cdr3_nt: TGTGCCATCACCGAGGGTGTATCGAACACTGAAGCTTTCTTT

clone_size: .
j_call: TRBJ1-1
d_call: .
v_call: TRBV6-5
cdr3_aa: CASSQGSEAFF
cdr3_nt: TGTGCCAGCAGCCAAGGGTCAGAGGCTTTCTTT

clone_size: .
j_call: TRBJ2-1
d_call: TRBD2
v_call: TRBV7-6
cdr3_aa: CASSPGTSGRLGSRNEQFF
cdr3_nt: TGTGCCAGCAGCCCAGGGACTAGCGGGAGACTGGGGTCGCGGAATGAGCAGTTCTTC

clone_size: .
j_call: TRBJ2-2
d_call: .
v_call: TRBV19
cdr3_aa: CASSMVTSAGELFF
cdr3_nt: TGTGCCAGTAGTATGGTCACTAGTGCCGGGGAGCTGTTTTTT

clone_size: .
j_call: TRBJ1-2
d_call: .
v_call: TRBV5-6
cdr3_aa: CASSPLEGPNVYGYTF
cdr3_nt: TGTGCCAGCAGCCCACTTGAGGGACCAAATGTCTATGGCTACACCTTC

clone_size: .
j_call: TRBJ2-7
d_call: TRBD2
v_call: TRBV3-1/TRBV3-2
cdr3_aa: CASSHSSGRTYEQYF
cdr3_nt: TGTGCCAGCAGCCATAGTAGCGGGAGGACCTACGAGCAGTACTTC

clone_size: .
j_call: TRBJ1-5
d_call: TRBD1
v_call: TRBV28
cdr3_aa: CATRQGNQPQHF
cdr3_nt: TGTGCCACCCGACAGGGAAATCAGCCCCAGCATTTT

clone_size: .
j_call: TRBJ2-3
d_call: .
v_call: TRBV9
cdr3_aa: CASTSGGFTDTQYF
cdr3_nt: TGTGCCAGCACCTCTGGCGGGTTCACAGATACGCAGTATTTT

clone_size: .
j_call: TRBJ2-5
d_call: .
v_call: TRBV6-6
cdr3_aa: CASNYGGPETQYF
cdr3_nt: TGTGCCAGCAACTATGGGGGCCCGGAGACCCAGTACTTC

clone_size: .
j_call: TRBJ1-6
d_call: .
v_call: TRBV6-1
cdr3_aa: CASSEGRGGSALHF
cdr3_nt: TGTGCCAGCAGTGAAGGGAGGGGGGGGTCGGCCCTCCACTTT

clone_size: few
j_call: TRBJ2-1
d_call: TRBD2
v_call: TRBV11-2
cdr3_aa: CASSLGLAGGKGNEQFF
cdr3_nt: TGTGCCAGCAGCTTGGGACTAGCGGGGGGTAAAGGAAATGAGCAGTTCTTC

clone_size: .
j_call: TRBJ2-2
d_call: .
v_call: TRBV5-6
cdr3_aa: CASSPFRDANTGELFF
cdr3_nt: TGTGCCAGCAGCCCTTTTAGGGACGCGAACACCGGGGAGCTGTTTTTT

clone_size: .
j_call: TRBJ2-7
d_call: TRBD2
v_call: TRBV18
cdr3_aa: CASSSPTSGRGEQYF
cdr3_nt: TGTGCCAGCTCATCCCCGACTAGCGGGAGAGGTGAGCAGTACTTC

clone_size: .
j_call: TRBJ1-1
d_call: .
v_call: TRBV7-8
cdr3_aa: CASSWGLNTEAFF
cdr3_nt: TGTGCCAGCAGCTGGGGCCTGAACACTGAAGCTTTCTTT

clone_size: .
j_call: TRBJ1-4
d_call: TRBD1
v_call: TRBV5-1
cdr3_aa: CASSWGTATTNEKLFF
cdr3_nt: TGCGCCAGCAGCTGGGGGACAGCCACAACTAATGAAAAACTGTTTTTT

clone_size: .
j_call: TRBJ2-5
d_call: TRBD1
v_call: TRBV3-1/TRBV3-2
cdr3_aa: CASRLGPGGQETQYF
cdr3_nt: TGTGCCAGCAGACTCGGCCCAGGGGGCCAAGAGACCCAGTACTTC

clone_size: .
j_call: TRBJ2-1
d_call: .
v_call: TRBV24-1
cdr3_aa: CATSDLVFKQFF
cdr3_nt: TGTGCCACCAGTGACTTAGTTTTTAAGCAGTTCTTC

clone_size: .
j_call: TRBJ1-6
d_call: .
v_call: TRBV28
cdr3_aa: CASSTIRTYDNSPLHF
cdr3_nt: TGTGCCAGCAGTACCATCCGGACCTACGATAATTCACCCCTCCACTTT

clone_size: .
j_call: TRBJ1-5
d_call: .
v_call: TRBV19
cdr3_aa: CASSTPVRSYSNQPQHF
cdr3_nt: TGTGCCAGTAGTACCCCGGTAAGGAGTTATAGCAATCAGCCCCAGCATTTT

clone_size: .
j_call: TRBJ2-1
d_call: .
v_call: TRBV6-5
cdr3_aa: CASSHRGINNEQFF
cdr3_nt: TGTGCCAGCAGCCACCGAGGAATTAACAATGAGCAGTTCTTC

clone_size: .
j_call: TRBJ1-4
d_call: TRBD1
v_call: TRBV24-1
cdr3_aa: CATSDNVDTGAGTEKLFF
cdr3_nt: TGTGCCACCAGTGACAACGTTGATACAGGGGCAGGGACTGAAAAACTGTTTTTT

clone_size: .
j_call: TRBJ1-1
d_call: .
v_call: TRBV20-1
cdr3_aa: CSASRALNTEAFF
cdr3_nt: TGCAGTGCTAGTAGGGCCCTGAACACTGAAGCTTTCTTT

clone_size: .
j_call: TRBJ2-6
d_call: .
v_call: TRBV7-6
cdr3_aa: CASSPRATVSNVLTF
cdr3_nt: TGTGCCAGCAGCCCCCGGGCTACCGTAAGCAACGTCCTGACTTTC

clone_size: .
j_call: TRBJ1-4
d_call: .
v_call: TRBV14
cdr3_aa: CASSQRQTGSNEKLFF
cdr3_nt: TGTGCCAGCAGCCAACGTCAGACAGGCTCTAATGAAAAACTGTTTTTT

clone_size: .
j_call: TRBJ1-3
d_call: .
v_call: TRBV6-6
cdr3_aa: CASSYSGGGAGNTIYF
cdr3_nt: TGTGCCAGCAGTTACTCGGGAGGAGGGGCTGGAAACACCATATATTTT

clone_size: .
j_call: TRBJ2-7
d_call: .
v_call: TRBV30
cdr3_aa: CAWSVPDGSYEQYF
cdr3_nt: TGTGCCTGGAGTGTACCCGACGGTTCCTACGAGCAGTACTTC

clone_size: .
j_call: TRBJ2-1
d_call: .
v_call: TRBV6-5
cdr3_aa: CASSYSETYNEQFF
cdr3_nt: TGTGCCAGCAGTTACAGTGAAACTTACAATGAGCAGTTCTTC

clone_size: .
j_call: TRBJ1-5
d_call: .
v_call: TRBV3-1/TRBV3-2
cdr3_aa: CASSQGTRNQPQHF
cdr3_nt: TGTGCCAGCAGCCAAGGGACAAGAAATCAGCCCCAGCATTTT

clone_size: .
j_call: TRBJ2-2
d_call: .
v_call: TRBV6-6
cdr3_aa: CASSQIQVNTGELFF
cdr3_nt: TGTGCCAGCAGCCAGATACAGGTGAACACCGGGGAGCTGTTTTTT

clone_size: .
j_call: TRBJ1-5
d_call: .
v_call: TRBV5-8
cdr3_aa: CASSPRGSYSNQPQHF
cdr3_nt: TGTGCCAGCAGCCCACGAGGATCTTATAGCAATCAGCCCCAGCATTTT

clone_size: .
j_call: TRBJ2-5
d_call: TRBD1
v_call: TRBV11-2
cdr3_aa: CASSPWTGGETQYF
cdr3_nt: TGTGCCAGCAGCCCTTGGACAGGGGGAGAGACCCAGTACTTC

clone_size: once
j_call: TRBJ2-5
d_call: .
v_call: TRBV2
cdr3_aa: CASSSAGTQYF
cdr3_nt: TGTGCCAGCAGTAGTGCGGGGACCCAGTACTTC

clone_size: .
j_call: TRBJ1-3
d_call: .
v_call: TRBV19
cdr3_aa: CASSPPGSFSGNTIYF
cdr3_nt: TGTGCCAGTAGTCCCCCCGGGTCCTTCTCTGGAAACACCATATATTTT

clone_size: .
j_call: TRBJ2-2
d_call: .
v_call: TRBV13
cdr3_aa: CASSSALEAANTGELFF
cdr3_nt: TGTGCCAGCAGCTCAGCGCTCGAGGCGGCTAACACCGGGGAGCTGTTTTTT

clone_size: .
j_call: TRBJ2-7
d_call: TRBD2
v_call: TRBV5-1
cdr3_aa: CASSLERGAYEQYF
cdr3_nt: TGCGCCAGCAGCTTAGAGCGGGGGGCCTACGAGCAGTACTTC

clone_size: few
j_call: TRBJ1-5
d_call: .
v_call: TRBV4-3
cdr3_aa: CASSQFINQPQHF
cdr3_nt: TGCGCCAGCAGCCAATTCATCAATCAGCCCCAGCATTTT

clone_size: .
j_call: TRBJ2-2
d_call: .
v_call: TRBV19
cdr3_aa: CASRGLRNTGELFF
cdr3_nt: TGTGCCAGTAGAGGGCTCCGGAACACCGGGGAGCTGTTTTTT

clone_size: .
j_call: TRBJ1-1
d_call: TRBD1
v_call: TRBV25-1
cdr3_aa: CASGRQGATEAFF
cdr3_nt: TGTGCCAGCGGTCGACAGGGGGCCACTGAAGCTTTCTTT

clone_size: .
j_call: TRBJ2-7
d_call: .
v_call: TRBV20-1
cdr3_aa: CSATRRTEQYF
cdr3_nt: TGCAGTGCTACCCGGAGGACCGAGCAGTACTTC

clone_size: .
j_call: TRBJ2-1
d_call: TRBD2
v_call: TRBV6-5
cdr3_aa: CASSYEAGGGEQFF
cdr3_nt: TGTGCCAGCAGTTACGAAGCGGGGGGCGGTGAGCAGTTCTTC

clone_size: .
j_call: TRBJ1-1
d_call: .
v_call: TRBV14
cdr3_aa: CASSPRQINTEAFF
cdr3_nt: TGTGCCAGCAGCCCAAGACAGATTAACACTGAAGCTTTCTTT

clone_size: .
j_call: TRBJ1-1
d_call: .
v_call: TRBV10-3
cdr3_aa: CAISDGRMNTEAFF
cdr3_nt: TGTGCCATCAGCGACGGTAGGATGAACACTGAAGCTTTCTTT

clone_size: .
j_call: TRBJ1-2
d_call: .
v_call: TRBV24-1
cdr3_aa: CATSLIGGGYGYTF
cdr3_nt: TGTGCCACCAGTCTGATAGGAGGGGGATATGGCTACACCTTC

clone_size: .
j_call: TRBJ2-1
d_call: .
v_call: TRBV5-1
cdr3_aa: CASSLDRVQTIYNEQFF
cdr3_nt: TGCGCCAGCAGCTTGGATCGCGTTCAGACCATCTACAATGAGCAGTTCTTC

clone_size: .
j_call: TRBJ1-1
d_call: .
v_call: TRBV2
cdr3_aa: CATQARVNTEAFF
cdr3_nt: TGTGCCACCCAGGCTCGGGTCAATACTGAAGCTTTCTTT

clone_size: .
j_call: TRBJ1-5
d_call: TRBD1
v_call: TRBV11-1
cdr3_aa: CASSLTGGQPQHF
cdr3_nt: TGTGCCAGCAGCTTGACAGGGGGGCAGCCCCAGCATTTT

clone_size: .
j_call: TRBJ2-1
d_call: .
v_call: TRBV25-1
cdr3_aa: CASSDFGTPEQFF
cdr3_nt: TGTGCCAGCAGTGACTTTGGGACACCTGAGCAGTTCTTC

clone_size: .
j_call: TRBJ2-3
d_call: .
v_call: TRBV28
cdr3_aa: CASRSGFAGNTQYF
cdr3_nt: TGTGCCAGCAGAAGTGGCTTTGCGGGGAATACGCAGTATTTT

clone_size: .
j_call: TRBJ1-6
d_call: TRBD1
v_call: TRBV4-3
cdr3_aa: CASSQGSGTGHSPLHF
cdr3_nt: TGCGCCAGCAGCCAAGGATCCGGGACAGGGCATTCACCCCTCCACTTT

clone_size: .
j_call: TRBJ1-5
d_call: .
v_call: TRBV5-8
cdr3_aa: CASSPRGGGQPQHF
cdr3_nt: TGTGCCAGCAGCCCGAGGGGGGGCGGGCAGCCCCAGCATTTT

clone_size: .
j_call: TRBJ1-3
d_call: TRBD1
v_call: TRBV29-1
cdr3_aa: CSVDGTGAGNTIYF
cdr3_nt: TGCAGCGTGGACGGGACAGGGGCTGGAAACACCATATATTTT

clone_size: .
j_call: TRBJ2-7
d_call: TRBD2
v_call: TRBV6-5
cdr3_aa: CASSSSGRAPEQYF
cdr3_nt: TGTGCCAGCAGTTCGAGCGGGAGGGCCCCCGAGCAGTACTTC

clone_size: .
j_call: TRBJ2-4
d_call: .
v_call: TRBV19
cdr3_aa: CASAPTGEAKNIQYF
cdr3_nt: TGTGCCAGTGCGCCAACCGGGGAAGCCAAAAACATTCAGTACTTC

clone_size: .
j_call: TRBJ2-7
d_call: .
v_call: TRBV13
cdr3_aa: CASSLGLKVEGSSYEQYF
cdr3_nt: TGTGCCAGCAGCTTAGGCCTTAAAGTGGAGGGAAGCTCCTACGAGCAGTACTTC

clone_size: .
j_call: TRBJ2-7
d_call: TRBD1
v_call: TRBV6-5
cdr3_aa: CASSQQGATEQYF
cdr3_nt: TGTGCCAGCAGCCAACAGGGGGCCACCGAGCAGTACTTC